Included here is one TCR beta chain sequence, with context. This record comes from a study of cytomegalovirus exposure and HLA in healthy donors. Researchers ran the PCR with 60 Vbeta and 13 Jbeta primers. Repertoires were generated with immunoSEQ multiplex PCR, while TCRdb's copy carries only in-frame clones and drops some. Of some 270,000 clones listed, 92% are singletons. Trimming took 6 bases from V and 0 from J; bases not matched to a gene: 6. CDR1 and CDR2 from the germline V gene are MDHEN and SYDVKM. The CDR3 consists of 17 residues. V and J are TRBV28 and TRBJ1-3; 12 bases map to TRBD1. Sequences were obtained from PBMCs. This receptor was taken from a girl aged 2 to 10 in good health and CMV-seronegative. CDR3 sequence: CASSPGTGGPSGNTIYF. The CDR3 bases are TGTGCCAGCAGCCCCGGGACAGGGGGCCCCTCTGGAAACACCATATATTTT. Full variable domain (rest looked up from reference TRBV28 and TRBJ1-3): DVKVTQSSRYLVKRTGEKVFLECVQDMDHENMFWYRQDPGLGLRLIYFSYDVKMKEKGDIPEGYSVSREKKERFSLILESASTNQTSMYLCASSPGTGGPSGNTIYFGEGSWLTVV.